Below are 25 T cell receptor beta chains sequenced from a single sample in a study of shared clonotypes between healthy human individuals. Data came from immunoSEQ multiplex PCR; TCRdb stores just in-frame clones and leaves some out. The sample comprises about 1.1 million clones, roughly 77% of which are singletons, and 0.89% rests with the top ten. Material for sequencing was memory CD4+ T cells from PBMCs. Subset denoted: CD45RA-negative fraction. These TCRs come from a man younger than 35 in good health. Some clones in this sample may be carry-over from other donors' samples.

The V and J genes are TRBV9 and TRBJ2-5, with 13 bases fitting TRBD2. Germline lookup yields CDR1 SGDLS and CDR2 YYNGEE. V shed 3 bases and J 5 bases; nucleotides not matched to a gene: 4. This CDR3 spans 15 amino acids. CDR3: CASSAGLAGAETQYF. The CDR3 DNA follows: TGTGCCAGCAGCGCCGGACTAGCGGGAGCTGAGACCCAGTACTTC.

J is TRBJ2-3 and V is TRBV5-4; perhaps TRBD1 as D (6 bases). CDR1 and CDR2 from the germline V gene are SGHNT and YYREEE (reference sequence). V lost 3 bases and J 4 bases, leaving 15 bases between the germline ends. CDR3 length: 15 amino acids. CDR3 DNA: TGTGCCAGCAGCTCCAAGACAGGTTCATCAGATACGCAGTATTTT. Translated: CASSSKTGSSDTQYF. The complete variable domain, with remaining parts taken from reference TRBV5-4 and TRBJ2-3, reads ETGVTQSPTHLIKTRGQQVTLRCSSQSGHNTVSWYQQALGQGPQFIFQYYREEENGRGNFPPRFSGLQFPNYSSELNVNALELDDSALYLCASSSKTGSSDTQYFGPGTRLTVL.

As DNA, the CDR3 is TGTGCCAGCAGTGAAGAGGCAGGGGGGTCCTACGAGCAGTACTTC. It is translated as CASSEEAGGSYEQYF. J is TRBJ2-7 and V is TRBV11-3; D perhaps matches TRBD1 (7 bases). The CDR3 is 15 amino acids. Germline values: CDR1 SGHNT, CDR2 YENEEA. V was shortened by 6 bases and J by 1 base, with 16 bases between the two germline ends. Full variable domain (outside the CDR3, taken from reference TRBV11-3 and TRBJ2-7): EAGVVQSPRYKIIEKKQPVAFWCNPISGHNTLYWYLQNLGQGPELLIRYENEEAVDDSQLPKDRFSAERLKGVDSTLKIQPAELGDSAVYLCASSEEAGGSYEQYFGPGTRLTVT.

The chain combines TRBV28 with TRBJ1-2, with no clear D. The CDR3 sequence is 14 residues long. Germline assignment: CDR1 MDHEN and CDR2 SYDVKM. V was pared by 4 bases and J by 7 bases, with 16 bases between. The CDR3 sequence: CASSSHDGLGGYTF. For the CDR3, the DNA is TGTGCCAGCAGTTCCCACGACGGCCTGGGTGGCTACACCTTC.

This chain links TRBV5-1 with TRBJ2-1; maybe TRBD2 (6 bases). CDR1 SGHRS and CDR2 YFSETQ come from the germline V gene. The CDR3 is made up of 14 amino acids. Trimming removed 2 bases from V and 7 bases from J, with 13 bases in between. The CDR3 coding sequence is TGCGCCAGCAGCTTTGGAGGGAGTAGGAATGAGCAGTTCTTC. Protein: CASSFGGSRNEQFF. Full variable domain (missing parts from reference TRBV5-1 and TRBJ2-1): KAGVTQTPRYLIKTRGQQVTLSCSPISGHRSVSWYQQTPGQGLQFLFEYFSETQRNKGNFPGRFSGRQFSNSRSEMNVSTLELGDSALYLCASSFGGSRNEQFFGPGTRLTVL.

The CDR3 protein is CAWNKSGGRGYTF. The CDR3 DNA reads TGTGCCTGGAATAAATCCGGGGGCAGGGGCTACACCTTC. The chain recombines TRBV30 with TRBJ1-2, with D perhaps TRBD1 (6 bases). CDR3 length: 13 amino acids. Germline CDR1 GTSNPN, CDR2 SVGIG (reference sequence). Trimming removed 4 bases at V and 8 bases at J, with 17 bases between.

The chain carries TRBV28 and TRBJ2-5; 7 nucleotides agree with TRBD1. Germline CDR1 is MDHEN and CDR2 is SYDVKM. V lost 5 bases to trimming and J lost 4 bases; unmatched junction nucleotides: 7. The CDR3 extends over 14 amino acids. The CDR3: CASSRRGGSETQYF. In nucleotides, the CDR3 is TGTGCCAGCAGTCGCCGAGGGGGCTCAGAGACCCAGTACTTC.

The J gene is TRBJ1-2, the V gene TRBV12-5; D is unclear. The CDR3 runs to 12 residues. CDR1 and CDR2 (germline): LGHNT, FRNRAP. V shed 2 bases and J shed 4 bases, with 5 bases lying between them. The CDR3 is CASGLYSYGYTF. The CDR3 region has the DNA TGTGCTAGTGGTTTGTACAGCTATGGCTACACCTTC.

The table lists this clone with a count of one. The chain is built from TRBV10-3 and TRBJ2-2, with D hard to call. The CDR3 has 15 residues. Germline V gives CDR1 ENHRY, CDR2 SYGVKD. V lost 2 bases and J lost 5, with 12 bases in between. The CDR3 sequence is CAISETPLETGELFF. CDR3 DNA sequence: TGTGCCATCAGTGAGACCCCGTTGGAGACCGGGGAGCTGTTTTTT.

The rearrangement joins TRBV6-1 to TRBJ1-1, with a tentative D call TRBD1 (6 bases). This CDR3 has 15 amino acids. Trimming took off 1 base at V and 1 base at J, with 10 bases between the two ends. The germline gives CDR1 MNHNS, CDR2 SASEGT. DNA for the CDR3: TGTGCCAGCAGTGAAGGGGGGGCGGAGAACACTGAAGCTTTCTTT. Encoded protein: CASSEGGAENTEAFF.

V usage is TRBV7-6 and J usage is TRBJ2-7, with D tentatively TRBD1 or TRBD2 (5 bases each). Germline lookup yields CDR1 SGHVS and CDR2 FNYEAQ. The CDR3 covers 12 residues. Here the CDR3 reads CAKNGGPNEQYF. In DNA form, the CDR3 reads TGTGCTAAAAATGGGGGACCGAACGAGCAGTACTTC.

The rearrangement links TRBV5-1 to TRBJ2-5; possibly TRBD1 for D (5 bases). Germline loops: CDR1 SGHRS, CDR2 YFSETQ. The CDR3 runs to 14 residues. V dropped 1 base and J dropped 5 bases, with 12 bases sitting between them. The CDR3 DNA is TGCGCCAGCAGCTTGCAGGGAAGGATGGAGACCCAGTACTTC. Translating gives CASSLQGRMETQYF. The full variable domain, completed using reference TRBV5-1 and TRBJ2-5, is KAGVTQTPRYLIKTRGQQVTLSCSPISGHRSVSWYQQTPGQGLQFLFEYFSETQRNKGNFPGRFSGRQFSNSRSEMNVSTLELGDSALYLCASSLQGRMETQYFGPGTRLLVL.

This clone was detected only a few times. The gene calls are TRBV11-3 and TRBJ2-2; unclear D gene. The germline V gene has CDR1 SGHNT and CDR2 YENEEA. V lost 4 bases to trimming and J lost 3 bases, with 0 bases between them. This CDR3 has 11 residues. The chain's CDR3 is CASSYTGELFF. CDR3 nucleotide sequence: TGTGCCAGCAGCTACACCGGGGAGCTGTTTTTT. The whole variable domain, remainder taken from reference TRBV11-3 and TRBJ2-2, is EAGVVQSPRYKIIEKKQPVAFWCNPISGHNTLYWYLQNLGQGPELLIRYENEEAVDDSQLPKDRFSAERLKGVDSTLKIQPAELGDSAVYLCASSYTGELFFGEGSRLTVL.

The chain combines TRBV6-1 with TRBJ2-2, with 8 bases aligning to TRBD2. Germline V gene sequence: CDR1 MNHNS, CDR2 SASEGT. The CDR3 loop spans 14 amino acids. V lost 4 bases and J lost 4; bases outside the gene matches: 2. The CDR3: CASSAGLATGELFF. CDR3 sequence (DNA): TGTGCCAGCAGTGCAGGACTAGCCACCGGGGAGCTGTTTTTT.

There are many counts of this clone. The identical CDR3 is also encoded by other nucleotide sequences in the sample. The V and J genes are TRBV5-1 and TRBJ1-5; TRBD1 matches 8 bases. CDR1 SGHRS and CDR2 YFSETQ come from the germline V gene. The CDR3 extends over 15 amino acids. Trimming removed 4 bases from V and 0 bases from J; junction bases left unmatched: 3. CDR3 in amino acids: CASSLGQDSNQPQHF. CDR3 bases: TGCGCCAGCAGCCTGGGACAGGATAGCAATCAGCCCCAGCATTTT.

The CDR3 coding sequence is TGTGCCAGCTCGAAAAATCGTCCGGGGGAGGGCCTTAATGAGCAGTTCTTC. It translates to CASSKNRPGEGLNEQFF. The chain couples TRBV18 to TRBJ2-1; 7 nucleotides align to TRBD2. Looked up from germline, CDR1 is KGHSH and CDR2 is LQKENI. The CDR3 loop spans 17 amino acids. The V gene end was trimmed by 6 bases and the J gene end by 7 bases; junction bases not matched to a gene: 18.

The sample holds one count of this clone. This chain links TRBV5-1 with TRBJ2-1; D gene unclear. This CDR3 has 14 residues. The V gene's germline CDR1 is SGHRS and CDR2 YFSETQ. The germline V and J ends were trimmed by 0 bases and 4 bases, with 8 bases remaining between them. CDR3 protein: CASSLEPTYNEQFF. DNA of the CDR3: TGCGCCAGCAGCTTGGAGCCCACTTACAATGAGCAGTTCTTC. Full variable domain (rest looked up from reference TRBV5-1 and TRBJ2-1): KAGVTQTPRYLIKTRGQQVTLSCSPISGHRSVSWYQQTPGQGLQFLFEYFSETQRNKGNFPGRFSGRQFSNSRSEMNVSTLELGDSALYLCASSLEPTYNEQFFGPGTRLTVL.

The chain is built from TRBV15 and TRBJ2-7; D remains ambiguous. V lost 0 bases to trimming and J lost 5 bases, with 8 bases between them. The CDR3 runs 13 residues. CDR1 LNHNV and CDR2 YYDKDF come from the germline V gene (reference sequence). CDR3 sequence reads: CATSRDRRDEQYF. CDR3 nucleotides: TGTGCCACCAGCAGAGATCGTAGGGACGAGCAGTACTTC.

The chain employs TRBV28 and TRBJ2-7, with D possibly TRBD2 on 6 matching bases. The germline CDR1 and CDR2 sequences are MDHEN and SYDVKM. Trimming cost V 10 bases and J 0 bases, with 13 bases left between them. This CDR3 has 13 residues. The CDR3 nucleotides read TGTGCCACCAGGGACTCGAGCTCCTACGAGCAGTACTTC. It specifies CATRDSSSYEQYF.

This clone showed up many times. Other nucleotide sequences in the sample specify the same CDR3. V is TRBV27 and J is TRBJ1-2; 7 bases are a match to TRBD1. J lost 5 bases, V lost 6 bases, and 9 bases had no gene match. CDR1 MNHEY and CDR2 SMNVEV come from the germline V gene (reference sequence). The CDR3 length is 14 residues. DNA of the CDR3: TGTGCCAGCAGGGGTACCGGGACAGCGTATGGCTACACCTTC. Its protein product is CASRGTGTAYGYTF.

V is TRBV7-2 and J is TRBJ1-2; tentatively, D is TRBD1 (6 bases). This CDR3 contains 14 residues. CDR1 is SGHTA and CDR2 is FQGNSA in the germline V gene. V lost 7 bases, J lost 5 bases, and 17 bases lay in between. Written as DNA, the CDR3 is TGTGCCAGCAATCTTCTGAGGACAGATTATGGCTACACCTTC. This gives the protein CASNLLRTDYGYTF.

The chain joins TRBV7-2 to TRBJ2-2; TRBD2 aligns across 9 bases. In germline, CDR1 is SGHTA, CDR2 FQGNSA. The length of the CDR3 is 16 residues. V trimming: 2 bases; J trimming: 7 bases; junction bases outside the gene matches: 8. CDR3 DNA sequence: TGTGCCAGCAGCTTATATCTAGCGGGAACGAACGGGGAGCTGTTTTTT. It translates to CASSLYLAGTNGELFF.

The genes are TRBV6-5 and TRBJ2-1; D remains unclear. Germline CDR1 reads MNHEY; CDR2 reads SVGAGI. Between the trimmed V and J ends, which lost 6 bases and 13 bases, there was a span of 16 bases. The CDR3 sequence is 12 residues long. CDR3 nucleotides: TGTGCCAGCAGAATGAATCTTGGGCATCAGTTCTTC. As protein: CASRMNLGHQFF.

J is TRBJ1-1 and V is TRBV28; 8 nucleotides align to TRBD1. The J segment lost 5 bases and the V segment lost 6 bases, leaving 8 bases of the junction unmatched. The CDR3 has 14 amino acids. The germline V gene encodes CDR1 MDHEN and CDR2 SYDVKM. CDR3 in DNA: TGTGCCAGCAGCCCCGCAGGGGGCGGAACTGAAGCTTTCTTT. Amino acids: CASSPAGGGTEAFF.

This clone was recorded once. The chain has TRBV9 and TRBJ2-1; 7 bases fit TRBD2. Germline V gene lookup returns CDR1 SGDLS and CDR2 YYNGEE. V was clipped by 3 bases and J by 0 bases; unmatched bases: 3. The CDR3 is 15 amino acids. CDR3 nucleotide sequence: TGTGCCAGCAGCGCCAGCGGGGACTCCTACAATGAGCAGTTCTTC. The encoded protein is CASSASGDSYNEQFF.